Sequencing of this T cell receptor beta chain was carried out in a study of T cell repertoires in cytomegalovirus infection. In TCRdb, the reads were re-called with MiXCR into one record per CDR3 protein. The table shows 350,000 to 400,000 distinct CDR3 sequences, with just under 35% occurring only once. V was clipped by 0 bases and J by 5 bases, with 5 bases between them. Germline V lookup: CDR1 LNHDA, CDR2 SQIVND (reference sequence). The CDR3 totals 13 residues. A note on this clonotype: What it binds is unknown.

The source is a human donor in good health (CMV status not recorded). Some clones in this sample may be carry-over from other donors' samples. The V call is TRBV19, the J call TRBJ1-5, with D unresolved. The sequencing used cultured PBMCs, collected from culture after CMV antigen stimulation. CDR3 in DNA: TGTGCCAGTAGTATAGATCAGGATCAGCCCCAGCATTTT. Amino acids: CASSIDQDQPQHF.